This passage covers 9 T cell receptor beta chains from one sample sequenced in a study of control samples from healthy donors and cancer patients. Repertoires were generated with immunoSEQ multiplex PCR, while TCRdb's copy carries only in-frame clones and drops some. This sample carries 150,000 to 200,000 clones, 90% to 95% of them seen once, and the ten largest clones take roughly 0.7%. The source material was blood. Source of these receptors: a woman aged 30 to 39 in good health.

V and J are TRBV11-2 and TRBJ2-3, with D perhaps matching TRBD2 (5 bases). The CDR3 is 15 amino acids. Looked up from germline, CDR1 is SGHAT and CDR2 is FQNNGV. Between the trimmed V and J ends, which lost 1 base and 0 bases, there was a span of 8 bases. This chain's CDR3 is CASSLGEGSTDTQYF. The CDR3 nucleotides are TGTGCCAGCAGCTTAGGTGAGGGTAGCACAGATACGCAGTATTTT.

The table lists this clone with a few counts. The chain carries TRBV4-3 and TRBJ1-1, with D unclear. CDR1 and CDR2 (germline): LGHNA, YSLEER. V dropped 0 bases and J dropped 0 bases, with 2 bases sitting between them. The CDR3 consists of 13 residues. CDR3 loop: CASSQDLNTEAFF. The DNA of the CDR3 is TGCGCCAGCAGCCAAGATCTGAACACTGAAGCTTTCTTT.

The V call is TRBV6-1, the J call TRBJ1-5; possible D gene TRBD1, 5 bases. The germline gives CDR1 MNHNS, CDR2 SASEGT. The V end was cut by 3 bases, the J end by 7 bases, with 13 bases between. The CDR3 is made up of 14 amino acids. The CDR3 DNA reads TGTGCCAGCAGTGATATGGGGGGAGGACAGCCCCAGCATTTT. Translating gives CASSDMGGGQPQHF.

This sequence joins TRBV27 and TRBJ1-5; no firm D call. Germline-derived CDR1 and CDR2 are MNHEY and SMNVEV (reference sequence). The length of the CDR3 is 14 residues. Trimming took off 1 base at V and 3 bases at J, with 7 bases between the two ends. DNA for the CDR3: TGTGCCAGCAGTTTATTAGGCGCCAATCAGCCCCAGCATTTT. Its translation: CASSLLGANQPQHF.

This sequence joins TRBV30 and TRBJ2-5; D ambiguous. Germline values: CDR1 GTSNPN, CDR2 SVGIG (reference sequence). The CDR3 has 11 amino acids. Trimming stripped 5 bases from V and 2 bases from J, with 6 bases between. CDR3 region: CAWEQQETQYF. The CDR3 coding sequence is TGTGCCTGGGAACAGCAAGAGACCCAGTACTTC.

The chain employs TRBV7-2 and TRBJ2-3; 7 bases are shared with TRBD2. The CDR3 has 15 residues. Losses at the gene ends were 5 bases for V and 3 bases for J; bases not matched to a gene: 8. CDR1 is SGHTA and CDR2 is FQGNSA in the germline V gene. The CDR3 region has the DNA TGTGCCAGCAGCCAAATGATGGGGGGGACAGATACGCAGTATTTT. As protein: CASSQMMGGTDTQYF. The variable domain in full, completed from reference TRBV7-2 and TRBJ2-3, reads GAGVSQSPSNKVTEKGKDVELRCDPISGHTALYWYRQSLGQGLEFLIYFQGNSAPDKSGLPSDRFSAERTGGSVSTLTIQRTQQEDSAVYLCASSQMMGGTDTQYFGPGTRLTVL.

The chain employs TRBV28 and TRBJ2-3, with D possibly being TRBD1 (7 bases). The CDR3 loop spans 16 amino acids. CDR1 is MDHEN and CDR2 is SYDVKM in the germline V gene. The V end was cut by 4 bases, the J end by 0 bases, with 14 bases between. The CDR3 bases are TGTGCCAGCAGTTCACCAGGGGGGACTAGCACAGATACGCAGTATTTT. This translates into CASSSPGGTSTDTQYF.

This chain joins TRBV4-1 and TRBJ2-7, with TRBD1 matching over 11 bases. Germline assignment: CDR1 MGHRA and CDR2 YSYEKL. This CDR3 has 15 residues. After removal of 3 bases from V and 6 bases from J, the junction contained 7 bases not matched to a gene. CDR3 residues: CASSHDRDRGAEQYF. CDR3 bases: TGCGCCAGCAGCCATGACCGGGACAGGGGGGCCGAGCAGTACTTC.

This chain uses TRBV11-1 with TRBJ2-1; D is perhaps TRBD1 (6 bases). Germline-derived CDR1 and CDR2 are SGHAT and FQDESV (reference sequence). The V end lost 1 base, the J end lost 2 bases, and 12 bases lay between the germline ends. This CDR3 comprises 16 residues. The CDR3 here is CASSLGRGLTYNEQFF. CDR3 coding DNA: TGTGCCAGCAGCTTAGGCAGGGGCCTTACCTACAATGAGCAGTTCTTC.